A single sample is the source of the 15 T cell receptor beta chains below, sequenced in a study of T-cell memory formation after mild COVID-19. TCRdb re-called the 5' RACE reads through MiXCR, storing one row per CDR3 protein. This table holds about 300,000 distinct CDR3 sequences, just under 20% found once. The sequenced sample was PBMCs or a T cell subset sorted from them (not recorded which). All receptors derive from a man aged 18 to 29 who had mild COVID-19 (a few samples of this study predate the infection). Cell type and time point are not known.

The chain joins TRBV7-9 to TRBJ2-1, with 9 bases matching TRBD2. The germline gives CDR1 SEHNR, CDR2 FQNEAQ (reference sequence). V was clipped by 4 bases and J by 7 bases; unmatched bases: 8. The CDR3 extends over 15 amino acids. CDR3 amino acids: CASSSRWRGGNEQFF. CDR3 DNA: TGTGCCAGCAGCTCCCGGTGGCGGGGGGGGAATGAGCAGTTCTTC.

The CDR3 DNA follows: TGTGCCAGCAGTTTACAGGGGGAGAACACCGGGGAGCTGTTTTTT. It yields the protein CASSLQGENTGELFF. The chain couples TRBV11-2 to TRBJ2-2, with 8 bases lining up with TRBD1. V was clipped by 6 bases and J by 1 base; unmatched bases: 4. Looked up from germline, CDR1 is SGHAT and CDR2 is FQNNGV. The CDR3 extends over 15 amino acids.

This clonotype was detected a few times. The chain employs TRBV24-1 and TRBJ2-5; tentatively, D is TRBD1 (6 bases). The CDR3 contains 14 residues. V lost 7 bases to trimming and J lost 7 bases, with 18 bases between them. From germline, CDR1 is KGHDR and CDR2 SFDVKD. CDR3 protein: CATSRGPDSGTQYF. CDR3 sequence (DNA): TGTGCCACCAGCCGGGGCCCGGACAGTGGGACCCAGTACTTC.

This clonotype was picked up a small number of times. The rearrangement joins TRBV7-9 to TRBJ1-2; TRBD1 matches at 8 bases. The CDR3 runs to 14 residues. V was pared by 4 bases and J by 4 bases, with 5 bases of the junction left unmatched. CDR1 is SEHNR, CDR2 FQNEAQ, per germline (reference sequence). This CDR3 reads CASSSRGLFYGYTF. Here the CDR3 DNA reads TGTGCCAGCAGCTCCAGGGGGCTTTTCTATGGCTACACCTTC.

This clonotype was recorded a few times. V and J are TRBV11-2 and TRBJ2-3, with 9 positions matching TRBD2. This CDR3 is built from 15 residues. V shed 3 bases, J shed 4 bases, and the junction held 5 bases outside the gene matches. The germline CDR1 and CDR2 sequences are SGHAT and FQNNGV. This CDR3 is CASSFSGGGSDTQYF. The DNA of the CDR3 is TGTGCCAGCAGCTTTAGCGGGGGAGGGTCAGATACGCAGTATTTT. Filled out from reference TRBV11-2 and TRBJ2-3, the complete variable domain reads EAGVAQSPRYKIIEKRQSVAFWCNPISGHATLYWYQQILGQGPKLLIQFQNNGVVDDSQLPKDRFSAERLKGVDSTLKIQPAKLEDSAVYLCASSFSGGGSDTQYFGPGTRLTVL.

The gene calls are TRBV5-1 and TRBJ2-3, with D tentatively TRBD1 (6 bases). V was cut by 4 bases and J by 3 bases, with 15 bases left in between. Germline loops: CDR1 SGHRS, CDR2 YFSETQ. This CDR3 has 15 residues. The CDR3 region is CASSVQGMGTDTQYF. The CDR3 DNA reads TGCGCCAGCAGCGTCCAGGGGATGGGGACAGATACGCAGTATTTT.

The chain recombines TRBV29-1 with TRBJ2-1, with D perhaps matching TRBD1 (6 bases). Germline V CDR1 and CDR2: SQVTM, ANQGSEA. This CDR3 is built from 11 residues. Trimming shortened V by 6 bases and J by 10 bases, and 13 bases separated the two germline ends. The CDR3 loop is CSVPTGIEQFF. CDR3 DNA: TGCAGCGTGCCTACAGGGATAGAGCAGTTCTTC.

This chain uses TRBV7-2 with TRBJ1-5; the D is unclear. There are 16 residues in the CDR3. V lost 3 bases to trimming and J lost 1 base, with 13 bases between them. Germline CDR1 is SGHTA and CDR2 is FQGNSA. In DNA, the CDR3 is TGTGCCAGCAGCTTGAGGTCCGTCCGGAGCAATCAGCCCCAGCATTTT. It yields the protein CASSLRSVRSNQPQHF.

At least ten counts were recorded for this clonotype. The chain joins TRBV5-1 to TRBJ2-3; perhaps TRBD1 as D (7 bases). This CDR3 contains 16 residues. Germline V gives CDR1 SGHRS, CDR2 YFSETQ. The germline V and J ends were trimmed by 4 bases and 5 bases, with 20 bases remaining between them. The DNA of the CDR3 is TGCGCCAGCAGCCAGGAGGGGGCCAAGGTGGGAGATACGCAGTATTTT. Translated, it gives CASSQEGAKVGDTQYF.

This clonotype was recorded many times. This chain uses TRBV28 with TRBJ2-3, with D maybe TRBD2 (5 bases). Germline CDR1 is MDHEN and CDR2 is SYDVKM. The CDR3 runs 16 residues. V was clipped by 6 bases and J by 11 bases, with 27 bases between them. DNA for the CDR3: TGTGCCAGCAGCCCGAGTGGGAGCCTTCTTCGTGCGGAGCAGTATTTT. It is translated as CASSPSGSLLRAEQYF.

This clonotype was picked up many times. The chain links TRBV7-2 to TRBJ1-3; 9 bases line up with TRBD1. The CDR3 has 15 amino acids. CDR1 is SGHTA and CDR2 is FQGNSA in the germline V gene. The V gene end was trimmed by 8 bases and the J gene end by 7 bases; junction bases not matched to a gene: 12. The CDR3: CASGRTGTGPNTIYF. The CDR3 DNA reads TGTGCCAGCGGCCGTACCGGGACAGGGCCCAACACCATATATTTT. Filled out from reference TRBV7-2 and TRBJ1-3, the complete variable domain reads GAGVSQSPSNKVTEKGKDVELRCDPISGHTALYWYRQSLGQGLEFLIYFQGNSAPDKSGLPSDRFSAERTGGSVSTLTIQRTQQEDSAVYLCASGRTGTGPNTIYFGEGSWLTVV.

The V call is TRBV11-2, the J call TRBJ2-4, with 9 bases identical to TRBD2. The CDR3 length is 12 residues. CDR1 is SGHAT and CDR2 is FQNNGV in the germline V gene. Trimming removed 4 bases from V and 14 bases from J; junction bases left unmatched: 6. The DNA for the CDR3 is TGTGCCAGCAGCTCAACTAGCGGGCGGAAGTACTTC. Encoded protein: CASSSTSGRKYF.

This clonotype has only a few counts. The chain employs TRBV7-9 and TRBJ2-7; 8 bases fit TRBD1. Germline CDR1 SEHNR, CDR2 FQNEAQ (reference sequence). V lost 5 bases, J lost 5 bases, and 5 bases stayed unmatched. The CDR3 loop spans 13 amino acids. CDR3 sequence (DNA): TGTGCCAGCAGCCGGACAGGGATTAACGAGCAGTACGTC. It specifies CASSRTGINEQYV.

This rearrangement joins TRBV2 to TRBJ2-7; maybe TRBD2 (5 bases). V lost 6 bases and J lost 0, with 6 bases in between. This CDR3 has 12 amino acids. In germline, CDR1 is SNHLY, CDR2 FYNNEI. The CDR3 region has the DNA TGTGCCAGCAGCCGGGACTCCTACGAGCAGTACGTC. Protein product: CASSRDSYEQYV.

The chain joins TRBV6-5 to TRBJ1-2; 10 bases line up with TRBD1. The ends lost 6 bases at V and 6 bases at J; junction bases unmatched: 10. This CDR3 has 15 residues. Per the germline V gene, CDR1 is MNHEY and CDR2 is SVGAGI. CDR3 sequence reads: CASRHYRGTGDGYTF. The CDR3 region has the DNA TGTGCCAGCAGACATTACCGCGGGACAGGGGATGGCTACACCTTC.